This T cell receptor (beta chain) comes out of a study of blood T cell repertoires in COVID-19. The table came from immunoSEQ multiplex PCR; TCRdb's copy has only in-frame clones and leaves some out. Of some 87,000 clones detected, about 89% appear once; the ten largest clones hold 3% to 3.5%. CDR1 and CDR2 from the germline V gene are SGHTA and FQGNSA. V gave up 5 bases and J gave up 6 bases, with 20 bases separating them. The CDR3 is 16 residues long. The TCR comes from a woman aged 65 to 85 with acute or convalescent COVID-19. The V and J genes are TRBV7-2 and TRBJ1-5; D is possibly TRBD1 (6 bases). Material for sequencing was peripheral blood. The CDR3 bases are TGTGCCAGCAGCCTCCGCATCAAAACAGGGTTTCAGCCCCAGCATTTT. Translation: CASSLRIKTGFQPQHF.